Detailed here is one TCR beta chain. Antigen specificity is unknown. The V and J ends lost 6 bases and 0 bases respectively, with 14 bases between them. Germline V lookup: CDR1 MNHNY, CDR2 SVGAGI (reference sequence). This CDR3 region has 15 residues. This sample was taken from a study of T cell responses to AZD1222 COVID-19 vaccine. Only in-frame clones appear in the TCRdb table, and some are missing; sequencing was by immunoSEQ multiplex PCR. This table has approximately 71,000 clones, about 90% appearing once. Study-level results: Without day 14 samples, only post-peak T cell repertoires were studied. Donors in the cohort were predominantly white British and more often female, and clonal diversity was possibly underestimated. Spike regions recognized by vaccine-associated CD4 TCRs spanned the protein, led by 160-218 and 743-854. Nearly half of the spike-specific TCRs reportedly recognize variant regions that carry no mutations.

Sample: peripheral blood, taken on day 0 of AZD1222 vaccination. The chain joins TRBV6-6 to TRBJ1-1, with D possibly matching TRBD1 (6 bases). The clonotype was recovered from an adult in good health. The CDR3 spells CASSRTVTMNTEAFF. CDR3 DNA: TGTGCCAGCAGCCGGACAGTTACTATGAACACTGAAGCTTTCTTT.